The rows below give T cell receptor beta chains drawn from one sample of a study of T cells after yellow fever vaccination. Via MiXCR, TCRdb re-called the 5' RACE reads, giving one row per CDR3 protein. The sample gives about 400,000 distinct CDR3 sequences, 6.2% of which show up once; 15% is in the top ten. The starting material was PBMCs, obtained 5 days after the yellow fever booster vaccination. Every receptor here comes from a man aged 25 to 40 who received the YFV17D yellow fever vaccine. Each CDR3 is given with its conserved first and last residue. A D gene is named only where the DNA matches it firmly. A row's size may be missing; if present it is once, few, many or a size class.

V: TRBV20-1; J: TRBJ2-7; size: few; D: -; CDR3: CSATRQTYEQYF; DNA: TGCAGTGCTACCCGACAAACCTACGAGCAGTACTTC
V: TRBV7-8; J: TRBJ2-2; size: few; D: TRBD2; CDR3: CASSSREESGELFF; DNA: TGTGCCAGCAGCTCACGGGAGGAGTCCGGGGAGCTGTTTTTT
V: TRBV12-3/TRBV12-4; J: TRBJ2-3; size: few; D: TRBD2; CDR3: CASTRPLVAGLSPDTQYF; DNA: TGTGCCAGCACCCGTCCGTTGGTAGCGGGGTTGAGCCCAGATACGCAGTATTTT
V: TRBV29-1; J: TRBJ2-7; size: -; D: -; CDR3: CSGNTGAPTYEQYF; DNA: TGCAGCGGGAACACTGGCGCCCCTACCTACGAGCAGTACTTC
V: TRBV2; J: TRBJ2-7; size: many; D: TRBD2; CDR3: CASSAFGAGARYEQYF; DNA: TGTGCCAGCAGTGCGTTCGGAGCGGGAGCCCGGTACGAGCAGTACTTC
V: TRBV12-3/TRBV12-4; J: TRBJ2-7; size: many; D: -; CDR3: CASSLSQGIHEQYF; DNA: TGTGCCAGCAGTTTAAGCCAGGGGATCCACGAGCAGTACTTC
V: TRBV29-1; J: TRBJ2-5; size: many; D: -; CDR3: CSVERGAAQETQYF; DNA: TGCAGCGTGGAAAGGGGGGCAGCCCAAGAGACCCAGTACTTC
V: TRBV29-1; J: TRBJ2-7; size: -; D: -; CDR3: CSVEDQGGRSLYF; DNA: TGCAGCGTTGAAGATCAAGGGGGGAGATCCCTGTACTTC
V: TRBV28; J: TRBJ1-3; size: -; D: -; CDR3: CASSLTTLGGNTIYF; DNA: TGTGCCAGCAGTTTAACGACCCTAGGTGGAAACACCATATATTTT
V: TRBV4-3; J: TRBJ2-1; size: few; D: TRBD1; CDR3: CASSQDGQGPYNEQFF; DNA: TGCGCCAGCAGCCAAGACGGACAGGGCCCCTACAATGAGCAGTTCTTC
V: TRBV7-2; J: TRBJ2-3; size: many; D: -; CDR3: CASSGPHTDTQYF; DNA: TGTGCCAGCAGCGGGCCCCACACAGATACGCAGTATTTT
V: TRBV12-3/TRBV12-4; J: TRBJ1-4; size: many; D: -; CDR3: CASSTRVEKLFF; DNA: TGTGCCAGCAGCACTCGGGTTGAAAAACTGTTTTTT
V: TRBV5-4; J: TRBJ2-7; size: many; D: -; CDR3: CASSLEGRAEQYF; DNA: TGTGCCAGCAGCTTGGAGGGCAGGGCCGAGCAGTACTTC
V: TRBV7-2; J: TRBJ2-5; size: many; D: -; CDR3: CASSLEQTQYF; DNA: TGTGCCAGCAGCTTGGAACAGACCCAGTACTTC
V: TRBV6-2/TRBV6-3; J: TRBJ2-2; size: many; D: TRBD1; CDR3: CASKLGQANTGELFF; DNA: TGTGCCAGCAAGTTGGGACAGGCAAACACCGGGGAGCTGTTTTTT
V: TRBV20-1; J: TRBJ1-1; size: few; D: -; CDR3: CSAQSGRYTEAFF; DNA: TGCAGTGCTCAGAGCGGACGGTACACTGAAGCTTTCTTT
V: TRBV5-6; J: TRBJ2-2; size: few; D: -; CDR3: CASSYTGDTGELFF; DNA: TGTGCCAGCAGCTATACGGGAGACACCGGGGAGCTGTTTTTT
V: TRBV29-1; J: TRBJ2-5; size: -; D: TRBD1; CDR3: CSASTGGETQYF; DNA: TGCAGCGCCTCGACAGGGGGGGAGACCCAGTACTTC
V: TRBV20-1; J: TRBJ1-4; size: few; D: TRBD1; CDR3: CSASPDRGRTNEKLFF; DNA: TGCAGTGCTAGTCCGGACAGGGGGCGGACTAATGAAAAACTGTTTTTT
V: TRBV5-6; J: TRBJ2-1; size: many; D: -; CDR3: CASSPSGPGSYNEQFF; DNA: TGTGCCAGCAGCCCGTCCGGGCCCGGCTCCTACAATGAGCAGTTCTTC
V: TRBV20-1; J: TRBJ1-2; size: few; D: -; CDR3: CSASRLANYGYTF; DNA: TGCAGTGCCTCAAGGTTGGCTAACTATGGCTACACCTTC
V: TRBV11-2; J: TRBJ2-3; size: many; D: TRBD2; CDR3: CASSRLLRTSGVGDTQYF; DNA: TGTGCCAGCAGCCGCCTACTACGGACTAGCGGGGTGGGAGATACGCAGTATTTT
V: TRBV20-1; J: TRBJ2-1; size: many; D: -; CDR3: CSAVPDRYNEQFF; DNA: TGCAGTGCCGTCCCCGACAGATATAATGAGCAGTTCTTC
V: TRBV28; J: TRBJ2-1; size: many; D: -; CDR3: CASSLIRDEQFF; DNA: TGTGCCAGCAGTTTAATCCGAGACGAGCAGTTCTTC
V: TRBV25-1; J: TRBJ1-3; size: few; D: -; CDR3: CASSSAGATSGNTIYF; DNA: TGTGCCAGCAGTAGCGCGGGGGCTACCTCTGGAAACACCATATATTTT
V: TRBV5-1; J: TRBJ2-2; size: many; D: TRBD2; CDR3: CASIPSGSGLNTGELFF; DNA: TGCGCCAGCATCCCTAGCGGGAGTGGACTCAACACCGGGGAGCTGTTTTTT
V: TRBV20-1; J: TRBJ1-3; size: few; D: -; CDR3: CSARDPYSGNTIYF; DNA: TGCAGTGCTAGAGATCCTTACTCTGGAAACACCATATATTTT
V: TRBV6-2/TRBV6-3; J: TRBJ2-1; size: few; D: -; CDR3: CASSKTSPSYNEQFF; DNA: TGTGCCAGCAGCAAAACTAGTCCGTCCTACAATGAGCAGTTCTTC
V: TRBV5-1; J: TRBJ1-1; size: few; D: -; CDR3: CASSFGGFAEAFF; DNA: TGCGCCAGCAGCTTTGGGGGGTTCGCTGAAGCTTTCTTT
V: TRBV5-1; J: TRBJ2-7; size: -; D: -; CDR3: CASSQTGQVIDEQYF; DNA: TGCGCCAGCAGCCAAACGGGACAAGTAATCGACGAGCAGTACTTC
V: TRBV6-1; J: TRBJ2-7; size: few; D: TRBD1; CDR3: CASSDRTGGSYEQYF; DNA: TGTGCCAGCAGTGACAGGACAGGGGGCTCCTACGAGCAGTACTTC
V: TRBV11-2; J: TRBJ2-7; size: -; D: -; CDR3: CASSLGGSPYEKYF; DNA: TGTGCCAGCAGCTTAGGTGGGAGTCCCTACGAGAAGTACTTC
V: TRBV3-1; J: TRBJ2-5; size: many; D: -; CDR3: CASSHQGLRGETQYF; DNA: TGTGCCAGCAGCCATCAGGGACTTCGGGGAGAGACCCAGTACTTC
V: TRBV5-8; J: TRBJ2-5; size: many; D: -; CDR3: CASSAVGETQYF; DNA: TGTGCCAGCAGCGCCGTCGGAGAGACCCAGTACTTC
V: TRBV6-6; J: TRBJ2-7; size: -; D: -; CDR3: CASGASSYEQYF; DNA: TGTGCCAGCGGGGCTAGCAGCTACGAGCAGTACTTC
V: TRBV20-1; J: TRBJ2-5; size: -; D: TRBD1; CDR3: CSARSTGSETQYF; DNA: TGCAGTGCTAGATCGACAGGGTCAGAGACCCAGTACTTC
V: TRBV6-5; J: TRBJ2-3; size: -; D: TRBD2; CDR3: CASSSPRSGRPRTDTQYF; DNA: TGTGCCAGCAGCTCCCCGAGGAGCGGGAGACCTCGCACAGATACGCAGTATTTT
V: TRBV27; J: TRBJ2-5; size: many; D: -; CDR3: CASSPIQGRETQYF; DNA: TGTGCCAGCAGTCCGATACAGGGGAGGGAGACCCAGTACTTC
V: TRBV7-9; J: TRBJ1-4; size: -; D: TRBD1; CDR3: CASSSPPGDSREKLFF; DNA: TGTGCCAGCAGCTCACCCCCTGGGGACAGCAGGGAAAAACTGTTTTTT
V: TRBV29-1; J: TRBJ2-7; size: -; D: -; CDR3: CSVEGPTPYEQYF; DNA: TGCAGCGTTGAAGGCCCCACCCCCTACGAGCAGTACTTC
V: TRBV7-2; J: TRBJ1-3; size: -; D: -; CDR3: CASSLPPQGISGNTIYF; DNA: TGTGCCAGCAGCTTACCGCCACAGGGAATCTCTGGAAACACCATATATTTT
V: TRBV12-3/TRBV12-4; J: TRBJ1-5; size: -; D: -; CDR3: CASSVQGFLSNQPQHF; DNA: TGTGCCAGCAGTGTACAGGGTTTTCTAAGCAATCAGCCCCAGCATTTT
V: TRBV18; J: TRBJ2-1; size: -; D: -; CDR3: CASSPGLALNEQFF; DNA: TGTGCCAGCTCACCAGGGCTTGCCCTCAATGAGCAGTTCTTC
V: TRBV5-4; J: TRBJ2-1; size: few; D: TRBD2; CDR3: CASSPTGGWSYNEQFF; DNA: TGTGCCAGCAGCCCTACCGGGGGGTGGTCCTACAATGAGCAGTTCTTC
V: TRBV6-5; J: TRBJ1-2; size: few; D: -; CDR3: CASSYRTAVGYGYTF; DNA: TGTGCCAGCAGTTACCGGACAGCGGTGGGCTATGGCTACACCTTC
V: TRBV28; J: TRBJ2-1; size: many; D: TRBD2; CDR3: CASNKPGLADLYNEQFF; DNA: TGTGCCAGCAACAAGCCGGGACTAGCGGACCTCTACAATGAGCAGTTCTTC